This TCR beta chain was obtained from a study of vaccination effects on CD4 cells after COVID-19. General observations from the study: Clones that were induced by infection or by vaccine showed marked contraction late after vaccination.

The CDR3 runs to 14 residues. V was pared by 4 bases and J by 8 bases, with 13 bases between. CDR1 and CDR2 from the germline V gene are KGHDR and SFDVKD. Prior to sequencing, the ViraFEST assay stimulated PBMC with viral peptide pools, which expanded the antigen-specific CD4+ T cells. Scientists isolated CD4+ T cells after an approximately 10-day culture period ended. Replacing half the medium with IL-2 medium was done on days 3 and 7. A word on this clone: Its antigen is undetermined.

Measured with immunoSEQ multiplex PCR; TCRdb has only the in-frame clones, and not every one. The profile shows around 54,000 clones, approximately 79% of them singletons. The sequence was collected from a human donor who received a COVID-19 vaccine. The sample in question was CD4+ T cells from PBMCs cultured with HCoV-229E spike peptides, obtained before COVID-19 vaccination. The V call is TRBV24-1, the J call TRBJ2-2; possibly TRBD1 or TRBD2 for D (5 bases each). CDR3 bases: TGTGCCACCAGTGACTCCCGGGGACCGGGGGAGCTGTTTTTT. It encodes CATSDSRGPGELFF.